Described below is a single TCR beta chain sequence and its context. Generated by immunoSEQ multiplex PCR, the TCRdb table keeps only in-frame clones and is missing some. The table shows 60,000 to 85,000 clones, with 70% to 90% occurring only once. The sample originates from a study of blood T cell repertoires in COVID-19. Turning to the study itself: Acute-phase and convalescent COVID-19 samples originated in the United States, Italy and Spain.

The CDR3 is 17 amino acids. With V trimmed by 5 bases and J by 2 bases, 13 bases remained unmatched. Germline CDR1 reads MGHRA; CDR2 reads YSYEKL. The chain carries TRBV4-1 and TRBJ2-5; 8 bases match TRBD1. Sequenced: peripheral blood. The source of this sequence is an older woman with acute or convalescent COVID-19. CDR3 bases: TGCGCCAGCAGCTTATTAGAGGGGACAGGATGGCAAGAGACCCAGTACTTC. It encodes CASSLLEGTGWQETQYF.